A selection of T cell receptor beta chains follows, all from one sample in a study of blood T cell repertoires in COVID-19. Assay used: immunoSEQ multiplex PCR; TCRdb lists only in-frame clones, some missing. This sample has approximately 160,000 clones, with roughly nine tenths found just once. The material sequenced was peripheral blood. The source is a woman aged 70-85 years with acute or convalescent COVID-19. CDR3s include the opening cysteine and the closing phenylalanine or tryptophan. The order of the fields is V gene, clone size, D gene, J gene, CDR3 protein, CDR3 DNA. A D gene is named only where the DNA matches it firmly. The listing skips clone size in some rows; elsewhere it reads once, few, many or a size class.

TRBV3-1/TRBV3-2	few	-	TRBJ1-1	CASSQVDSDTEAFF	TGTGCCAGCAGCCAAGTAGATTCCGACACTGAAGCTTTCTTT
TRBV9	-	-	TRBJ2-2	CASSVGNSNTGELFF	TGTGCCAGCAGCGTAGGTAATTCGAACACCGGGGAGCTGTTTTTT
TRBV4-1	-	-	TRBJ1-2	CASSQEVDTYSRRGYGYTF	TGCGCCAGCAGCCAAGAGGTCGACACCTACTCTCGGCGGGGCTATGGCTACACCTTC
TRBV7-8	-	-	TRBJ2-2	CASRTAINTGELFF	TGTGCCAGCCGGACAGCAATCAACACCGGGGAGCTGTTTTTT
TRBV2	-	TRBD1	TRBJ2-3	CASSRSQGVGDTQYF	TGTGCCAGCAGTCGAAGTCAGGGGGTAGGGGATACGCAGTATTTT
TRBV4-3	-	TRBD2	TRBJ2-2	CASSQDWAAGGALLAGTGELFF	TGCGCCAGCAGCCAAGATTGGGCAGCGGGGGGAGCTCTATTGGCGGGCACCGGGGAGCTGTTTTTT
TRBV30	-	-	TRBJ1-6	CAWSLPAGVNSPLHF	TGTGCCTGGAGTCTTCCGGCAGGGGTTAATTCACCCCTCCACTTT
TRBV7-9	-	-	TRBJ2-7	CASSPEKRYEQYF	TGTGCCAGCAGCCCGGAGAAAAGGTACGAGCAGTACTTC
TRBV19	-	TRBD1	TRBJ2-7	CASSPTGGSYEQYF	TGTGCCAGTTCTCCGACAGGGGGCTCCTACGAGCAGTACTTC
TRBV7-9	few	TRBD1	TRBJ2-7	CASSRQGWEQYF	TGTGCCAGCAGCCGACAGGGGTGGGAGCAGTACTTC
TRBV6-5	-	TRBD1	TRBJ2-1	CASSQGQPSYNEQFF	TGTGCCAGCAGCCAGGGACAGCCCTCCTACAATGAGCAGTTCTTC
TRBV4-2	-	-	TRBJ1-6	CASGNQGRNSPLHF	TGTGCCAGCGGCAACCAGGGTCGGAATTCACCCCTCCACTTT
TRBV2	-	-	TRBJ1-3	CASSEVRAGGNTIYF	TGTGCCAGCAGTGAAGTCAGGGCCGGTGGAAACACCATATATTTT
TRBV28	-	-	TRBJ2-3	CASSLPIADTQYF	TGTGCCAGCAGCCTTCCAATAGCAGATACGCAGTATTTT
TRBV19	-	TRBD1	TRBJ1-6	CASRETGISYNSPLHF	TGTGCCAGTAGAGAGACAGGGATCTCCTATAATTCACCCCTCCACTTT
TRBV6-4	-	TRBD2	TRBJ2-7	CASSDSKTGTTVGWDSYEQYF	TGTGCCAGCAGTGACTCAAAAACCGGGACTACCGTAGGATGGGACTCCTACGAGCAGTACTTC
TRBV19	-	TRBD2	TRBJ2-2	CASSFSSGRANGELFF	TGTGCCAGTAGTTTCTCTAGCGGGAGGGCCAACGGGGAGCTGTTTTTT
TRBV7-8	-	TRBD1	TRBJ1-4	CASSLDQGANEKLFF	TGTGCCAGCAGCTTAGATCAGGGGGCGAATGAAAAACTGTTTTTT
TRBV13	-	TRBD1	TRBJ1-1	CASSFTGANTEAFF	TGTGCCAGCAGCTTTACAGGGGCAAACACTGAAGCTTTCTTT
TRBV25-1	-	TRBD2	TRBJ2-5	CASSDVGRATTQYF	TGTGCCAGCAGTGATGTCGGGAGGGCGACGACCCAGTACTTC
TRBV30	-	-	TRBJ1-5	CAWTGGFGQPQHF	TGTGCCTGGACGGGGGGGTTCGGGCAGCCCCAGCATTTT
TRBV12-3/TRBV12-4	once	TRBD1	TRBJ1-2	CASSPGQSYGYTF	TGTGCCAGCAGTCCGGGACAGTCCTATGGCTACACCTTC
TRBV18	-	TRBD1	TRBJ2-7	CASSPRGRDIYEQYF	TGTGCCAGCTCACCTAGGGGGCGCGATATCTACGAGCAGTACTTC
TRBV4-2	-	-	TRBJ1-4	CASSQAGSLNEKLFF	TGTGCCAGCAGCCAAGCCGGGTCTTTGAATGAAAAACTGTTTTTT
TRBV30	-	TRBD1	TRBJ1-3	CAWRPRDSGNTIYF	TGTGCCTGGAGACCCCGGGACAGTGGAAACACCATATATTTT
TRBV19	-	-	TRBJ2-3	CASSPRQRNTQYF	TGTGCCAGTAGCCCCAGGCAGAGAAATACGCAGTATTTT
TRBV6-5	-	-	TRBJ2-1	CASAPRGSEQFF	TGTGCCAGCGCGCCACGGGGGAGTGAGCAGTTCTTC
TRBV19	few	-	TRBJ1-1	CASSRRTAGPVNTEAFF	TGTGCCAGTAGTCGGAGGACCGCTGGCCCGGTGAACACTGAAGCTTTCTTT
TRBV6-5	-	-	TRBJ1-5	CASSYSGRNNQPQHF	TGTGCCAGCAGTTACTCGGGGCGGAACAATCAGCCCCAGCATTTT
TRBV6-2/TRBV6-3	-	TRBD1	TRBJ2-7	CASSYSRTGAAYEQYF	TGTGCCAGCAGTTACAGTAGGACAGGGGCGGCCTACGAGCAGTACTTC
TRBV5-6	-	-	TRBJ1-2	CASSEALQGDYGYTF	TGTGCCAGCAGCGAAGCGCTCCAAGGGGACTATGGCTACACCTTC
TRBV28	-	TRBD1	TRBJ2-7	CASRTGQSIYEQYF	TGTGCCAGCAGGACGGGACAGTCCATCTACGAGCAGTACTTC
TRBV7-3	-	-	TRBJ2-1	CASSLSRDGEQFF	TGTGCCAGCAGCTTAAGCCGGGATGGGGAGCAGTTCTTC
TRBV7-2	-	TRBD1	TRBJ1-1	CASSLAVGTGSTEAFF	TGTGCCAGCAGCTTAGCCGTTGGGACAGGGAGCACTGAAGCTTTCTTT
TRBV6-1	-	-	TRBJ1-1	CASSEFPTAEAFF	TGTGCCAGCAGTGAGTTCCCGACAGCTGAAGCTTTCTTT
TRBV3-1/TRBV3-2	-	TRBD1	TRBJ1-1	CASSPGSRGVTEAFF	TGTGCCAGCAGCCCTGGGTCCAGGGGGGTCACTGAAGCTTTCTTT
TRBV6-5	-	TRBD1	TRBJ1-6	CASRDGTDNSPLHF	TGTGCCAGCAGGGACGGGACAGATAATTCACCCCTCCACTTT
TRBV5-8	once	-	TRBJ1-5	CASSLAGRQPQHF	TGTGCCAGCAGCTTGGCAGGGAGGCAGCCCCAGCATTTT
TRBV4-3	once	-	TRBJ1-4	CASSQGPGATRFRGGLFF	TGCGCCAGCAGCCAAGGGCCCGGGGCGACCCGATTTCGCGGGGGACTGTTTTTT
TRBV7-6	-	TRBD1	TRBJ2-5	CASSRDREETQYF	TGTGCCAGCAGCCGGGACAGGGAGGAGACCCAGTACTTC
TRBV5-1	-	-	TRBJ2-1	CASSPSFEQFF	TGCGCCAGCAGCCCGTCCTTTGAGCAGTTCTTC
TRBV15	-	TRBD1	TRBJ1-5	CATSRDPPRAGGRGVQPQHF	TGTGCCACCAGCAGAGATCCTCCGCGGGCAGGGGGGCGCGGTGTTCAGCCCCAGCATTTT
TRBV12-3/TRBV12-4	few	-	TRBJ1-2	CAISAGGFDGYTF	TGTGCCATTAGTGCGGGGGGTTTTGATGGCTACACCTTC
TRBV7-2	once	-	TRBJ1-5	CASSLVGVGNQPQHF	TGTGCCAGCAGCTTAGTCGGGGTGGGCAATCAGCCCCAGCATTTT
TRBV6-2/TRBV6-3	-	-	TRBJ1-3	CASSSRTAAGRSGNTIYF	TGTGCCAGCAGTTCAAGGACCGCCGCCGGGAGATCTGGAAACACCATATATTTT
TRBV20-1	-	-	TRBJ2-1	CSASSAGDNEQFF	TGCAGTGCTAGTAGCGCAGGGGACAATGAGCAGTTCTTC
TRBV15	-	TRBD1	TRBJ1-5	CATSRDSRQGDQPQHF	TGTGCCACCAGCAGAGATTCGAGACAGGGAGACCAGCCCCAGCATTTT
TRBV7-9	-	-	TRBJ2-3	CASSLGRGLVAGADTQYF	TGTGCCAGCAGCTTAGGCAGGGGGCTGGTAGCGGGAGCAGATACGCAGTATTTT
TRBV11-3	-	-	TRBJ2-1	CASSLSSLAGNEQFF	TGTGCCAGCAGCTTATCCAGCTTGGCGGGCAATGAGCAGTTCTTC
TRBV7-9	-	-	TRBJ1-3	CASSLPTGYENTIYF	TGTGCCAGCAGCTTACCCACAGGGTACGAAAACACCATATATTTT
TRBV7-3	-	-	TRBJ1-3	CASSLKPGQGNTIYF	TGTGCCAGCAGCTTAAAGCCAGGGCAAGGAAACACCATATATTTT
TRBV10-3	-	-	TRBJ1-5	CAISEGRGQPQHF	TGTGCCATCAGTGAGGGTCGAGGGCAGCCCCAGCATTTT
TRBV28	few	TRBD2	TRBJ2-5	CASSLRVGRALETQYF	TGTGCCAGCAGCCTACGGGTCGGGAGGGCCCTAGAGACCCAGTACTTC
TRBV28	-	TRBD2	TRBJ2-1	CASNSPGYVAGGYNEQFF	TGTGCCAGCAACTCTCCCGGCTATGTAGCGGGAGGCTACAATGAGCAGTTCTTC
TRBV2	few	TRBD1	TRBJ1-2	CASSPGTGDGYTF	TGTGCCAGCAGTCCTGGGACAGGCGATGGCTACACCTTC
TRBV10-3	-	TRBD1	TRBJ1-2	CAIRTGTGANYGYTF	TGTGCCATCAGGACCGGGACAGGAGCTAACTATGGCTACACCTTC
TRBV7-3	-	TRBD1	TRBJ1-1	CASSPGTGSTEAFF	TGTGCCAGCAGCCCCGGGACAGGGAGCACTGAAGCTTTCTTT